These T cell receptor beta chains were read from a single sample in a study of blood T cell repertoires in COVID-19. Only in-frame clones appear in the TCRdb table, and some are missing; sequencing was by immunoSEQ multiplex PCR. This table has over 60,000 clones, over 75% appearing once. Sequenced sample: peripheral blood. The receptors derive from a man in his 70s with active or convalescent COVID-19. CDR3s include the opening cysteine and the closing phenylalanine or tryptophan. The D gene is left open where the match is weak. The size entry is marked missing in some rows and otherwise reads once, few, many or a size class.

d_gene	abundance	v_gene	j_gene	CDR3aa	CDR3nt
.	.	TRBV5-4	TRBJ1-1	CASSLATGVVSTEAFF	TGTGCCAGCAGCTTGGCCACGGGAGTGGTGAGCACTGAAGCTTTCTTT
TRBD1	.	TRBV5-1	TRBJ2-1	CASSRGQGSYNEQFF	TGCGCCAGCAGCAGAGGACAGGGCTCTTACAATGAGCAGTTCTTC
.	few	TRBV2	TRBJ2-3	CASKRRDSSDTQYF	TGTGCCAGCAAGCGCAGGGATAGTTCAGATACGCAGTATTTT
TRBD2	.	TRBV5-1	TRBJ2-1	CASSLVGGSNEQFF	TGCGCCAGCAGCTTGGTCGGGGGGTCTAATGAGCAGTTCTTC
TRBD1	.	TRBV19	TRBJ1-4	CASNRGVTEKLFF	TGTGCCAGTAACAGGGGGGTTACTGAAAAACTGTTTTTT
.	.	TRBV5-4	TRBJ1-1	CASHPPQGNTEAFF	TGTGCCAGCCACCCACCGCAGGGTAACACTGAAGCTTTCTTT
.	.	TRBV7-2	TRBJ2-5	CASSLGGKEGETQYF	TGTGCCAGCAGCTTAGGGGGAAAGGAGGGAGAGACCCAGTACTTC
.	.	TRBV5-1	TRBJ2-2	CASHPLGNTGELFF	TGCGCCAGCCACCCTCTAGGGAACACCGGGGAGCTGTTTTTT
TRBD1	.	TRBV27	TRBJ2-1	CASRLGQGSNEQFF	TGTGCCAGCAGACTGGGACAGGGATCGAATGAGCAGTTCTTC
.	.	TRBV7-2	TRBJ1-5	CASSPRFGQPQHF	TGTGCCAGCAGCCCCCGTTTCGGTCAGCCCCAGCATTTT
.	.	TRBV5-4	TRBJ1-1	CASSPVGQTNTEAFF	TGTGCCAGCAGCCCCGTGGGCCAGACGAACACTGAAGCTTTCTTT
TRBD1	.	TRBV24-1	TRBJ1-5	CATSDPGQGDNQPQHF	TGTGCCACCAGTGATCCGGGACAGGGGGACAATCAGCCCCAGCATTTT
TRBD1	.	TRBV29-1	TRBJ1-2	CSVQGTGANYGYTF	TGCAGCGTTCAGGGGACAGGGGCAAACTATGGCTACACCTTC
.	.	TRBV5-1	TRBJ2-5	CASSFQGLETQYF	TGCGCCAGCAGCTTCCAGGGACTCGAGACCCAGTACTTC
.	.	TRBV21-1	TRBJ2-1	CASSNRLAGDNEQFF	TGTGCCAGCAGCAATAGACTAGCGGGAGACAATGAGCAGTTCTTC
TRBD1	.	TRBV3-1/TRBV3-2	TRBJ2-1	CASSQMGTAGNEQFF	TGTGCCAGCAGCCAAATGGGGACAGCAGGGAATGAGCAGTTCTTC
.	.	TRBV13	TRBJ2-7	CASSQRGRGSYEQYF	TGTGCCAGCAGCCAGCGAGGTAGGGGCTCCTACGAGCAGTACTTC
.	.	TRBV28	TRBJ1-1	CASSLQGNTEAFF	TGTGCCAGCAGTCTTCAGGGGAACACTGAAGCTTTCTTT
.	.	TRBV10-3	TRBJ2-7	CAIKTAYEQYF	TGTGCCATCAAGACAGCCTACGAGCAGTACTTC
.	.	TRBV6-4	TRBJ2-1	CASSDLTSSDYNEQFF	TGTGCCAGCAGCGACCTTACTAGTAGTGACTACAATGAGCAGTTCTTC
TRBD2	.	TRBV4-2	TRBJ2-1	CASSLEAGPMNEQFF	TGTGCCAGCAGCCTAGAAGCGGGGCCCATGAATGAGCAGTTCTTC
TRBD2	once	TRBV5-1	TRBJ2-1	CASSPTSGTYNEQFF	TGCGCCAGCAGCCCAACTAGCGGAACCTACAATGAGCAGTTCTTC
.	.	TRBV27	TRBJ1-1	CASSSREFGTEAFF	TGTGCCAGCAGCTCCAGGGAATTCGGCACTGAAGCTTTCTTT
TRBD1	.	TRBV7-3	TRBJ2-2	CASSPQPIGRGTGELFF	TGTGCCAGCAGCCCCCAGCCTATTGGCAGGGGGACCGGGGAGCTGTTTTTT
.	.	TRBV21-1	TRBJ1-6	CASSKAFGESSYNSPLHF	TGTGCCAGCAGCAAAGCGTTCGGGGAGAGCTCCTATAATTCACCCCTCCACTTT
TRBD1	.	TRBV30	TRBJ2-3	CASRDRGEDTQYF	TGTGCCTCGCGGGACAGGGGAGAAGATACGCAGTATTTT
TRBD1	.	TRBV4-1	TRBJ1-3	CASSQQGAYGNTIYF	TGCGCCAGCAGCCAACAGGGGGCATATGGAAACACCATATATTTT
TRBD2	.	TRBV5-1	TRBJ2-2	CASSSTSGGGTGELFF	TGCGCCAGCAGCTCTACTAGCGGGGGTGGAACCGGGGAGCTGTTTTTT
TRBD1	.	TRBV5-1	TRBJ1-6	CASSLGPGQGYNSPLHF	TGCGCCAGCAGCTTGGGGCCCGGACAGGGTTATAATTCACCCCTCCACTTT
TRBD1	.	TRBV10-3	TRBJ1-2	CAISESGQGGYTF	TGTGCCATCAGTGAGTCCGGACAGGGTGGCTACACCTTC
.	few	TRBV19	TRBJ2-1	CASSRTGSYNEQFF	TGTGCCAGTAGTCGCACCGGGTCCTACAATGAGCAGTTCTTC
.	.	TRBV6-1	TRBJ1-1	CASSEAPGANTEAFF	TGTGCCAGCAGTGAAGCACCAGGGGCGAACACTGAAGCTTTCTTT
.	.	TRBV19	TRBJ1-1	CASSSTTETEAFF	TGTGCCAGTAGTTCGACCACAGAGACTGAAGCTTTCTTT
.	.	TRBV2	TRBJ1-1	CASRDRTGSEAFF	TGTGCCAGCAGGGACCGTACAGGGAGTGAAGCTTTCTTT
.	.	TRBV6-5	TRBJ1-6	CASKSVNSPLHF	TGTGCCAGCAAGTCAGTAAATTCACCCCTCCACTTT
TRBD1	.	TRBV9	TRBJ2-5	CASSANPGTVTRETQYF	TGTGCCAGCAGCGCTAATCCCGGGACAGTGACGAGAGAGACCCAGTACTTC
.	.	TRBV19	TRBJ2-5	CASSIGGWARETQYF	TGTGCCAGTAGTATCGGAGGCTGGGCTAGGGAGACCCAGTACTTC
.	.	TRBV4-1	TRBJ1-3	CASSQDPGGSSGNTIYF	TGCGCCAGCAGCCAAGATCCCGGCGGGAGCTCTGGAAACACCATATATTTT
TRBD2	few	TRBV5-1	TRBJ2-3	CASSHSSGGIGTQYF	TGCGCCAGCAGCCACTCTAGCGGTGGGATAGGTACGCAGTATTTT
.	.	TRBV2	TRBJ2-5	CASSEKRGSYQETQYF	TGTGCCAGCAGTGAAAAGCGTGGGAGTTACCAAGAGACCCAGTACTTC
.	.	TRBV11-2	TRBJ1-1	CASSLGDVGLLSEAFF	TGTGCCAGCAGCTTAGGAGATGTTGGGCTTTTGTCTGAAGCTTTCTTT
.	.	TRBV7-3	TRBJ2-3	CASSLQGSDTQYF	TGTGCCAGCAGCCTACAGGGTTCGGATACGCAGTATTTT
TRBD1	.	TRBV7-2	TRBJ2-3	CASNRGRVTDTQYF	TGTGCCAGCAACAGGGGGCGAGTGACAGATACGCAGTATTTT
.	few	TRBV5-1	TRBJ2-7	CASSLLREQYEQYF	TGCGCCAGCAGCTTGTTGCGGGAACAGTACGAGCAGTACTTC
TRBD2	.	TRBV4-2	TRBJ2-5	CASSLGTSGSGPQETQYF	TGTGCCAGCAGCCTCGGGACTAGCGGGAGCGGGCCCCAAGAGACCCAGTACTTC
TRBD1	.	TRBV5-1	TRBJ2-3	CAGSRGGADTQYF	TGCGCCGGGAGCAGAGGGGGCGCGGATACGCAGTATTTT
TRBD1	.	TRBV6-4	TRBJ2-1	CASSVSSGTGYNEQFF	TGTGCCAGCAGTGTCTCCTCCGGGACAGGTTACAATGAGCAGTTCTTC
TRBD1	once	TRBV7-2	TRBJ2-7	CASSSRTGGGEQYF	TGTGCCAGCAGCTCGCGGACAGGGGGCGGCGAGCAGTACTTC
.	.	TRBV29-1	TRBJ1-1	CSVEQLLMNTEAFF	TGCAGCGTTGAACAACTGCTTATGAACACTGAAGCTTTCTTT
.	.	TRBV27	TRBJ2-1	CARPRQGGENEQFF	TGTGCCAGACCTAGACAGGGAGGAGAGAATGAGCAGTTCTTC
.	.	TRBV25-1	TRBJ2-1	CASSESTGFPYNEQFF	TGTGCCAGCAGTGAGTCAACAGGGTTCCCCTACAATGAGCAGTTCTTC
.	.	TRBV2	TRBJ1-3	CASSLTVSGNTIYF	TGTGCCAGCAGTCTTACAGTCTCTGGAAACACCATATATTTT
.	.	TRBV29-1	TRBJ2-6	CSVAAYSGANVLTF	TGCAGCGTCGCGGCGTATTCTGGGGCCAACGTCCTGACTTTC